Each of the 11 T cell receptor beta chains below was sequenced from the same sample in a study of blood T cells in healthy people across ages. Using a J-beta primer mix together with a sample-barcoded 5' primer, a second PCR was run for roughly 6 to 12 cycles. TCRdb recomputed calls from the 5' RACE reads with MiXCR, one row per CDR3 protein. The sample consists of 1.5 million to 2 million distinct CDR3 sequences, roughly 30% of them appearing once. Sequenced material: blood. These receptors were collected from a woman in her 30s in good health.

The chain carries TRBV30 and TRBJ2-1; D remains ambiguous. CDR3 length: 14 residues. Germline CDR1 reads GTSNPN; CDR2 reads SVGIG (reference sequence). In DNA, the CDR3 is TGTGCTTCGTCTTACGGGCTGGACTACAATGAGCAGTTCTTC. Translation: CASSYGLDYNEQFF.

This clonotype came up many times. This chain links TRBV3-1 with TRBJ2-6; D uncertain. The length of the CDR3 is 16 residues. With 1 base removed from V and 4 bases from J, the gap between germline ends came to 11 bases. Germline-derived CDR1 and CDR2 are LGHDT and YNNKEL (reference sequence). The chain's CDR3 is CASSQALGTGANVLTF. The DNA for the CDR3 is TGTGCCAGCAGCCAAGCCTTGGGCACCGGGGCCAACGTCCTGACTTTC.

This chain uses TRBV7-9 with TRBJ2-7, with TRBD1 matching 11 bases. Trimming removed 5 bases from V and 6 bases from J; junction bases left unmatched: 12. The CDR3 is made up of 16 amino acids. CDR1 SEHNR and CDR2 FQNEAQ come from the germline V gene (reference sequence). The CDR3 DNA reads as TGTGCCAGCAGCAAGGACAGGGGGCCTCCTCCTACCGAGCAGTACTTC. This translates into CASSKDRGPPPTEQYF.

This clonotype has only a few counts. CDR3 loop: CASSSRLAGRDEQFF. DNA of the CDR3: TGTGCCAGCAGCAGTAGGCTAGCGGGAAGGGATGAGCAGTTCTTC. The chain employs TRBV6-6 and TRBJ2-1, with TRBD2 matching over 9 bases. V was clipped by 6 bases and J by 8 bases; unmatched bases: 11. This CDR3 is built from 15 residues. From germline, CDR1 is MNHNY and CDR2 SVGAGI (reference sequence).

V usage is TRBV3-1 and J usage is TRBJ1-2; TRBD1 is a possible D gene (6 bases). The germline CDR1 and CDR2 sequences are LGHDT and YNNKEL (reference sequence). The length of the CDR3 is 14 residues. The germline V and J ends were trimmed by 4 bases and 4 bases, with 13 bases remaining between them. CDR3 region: CASSRRGGAYGYTF. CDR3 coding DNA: TGTGCCAGCAGCCGACGTGGGGGGGCCTATGGCTACACCTTC.

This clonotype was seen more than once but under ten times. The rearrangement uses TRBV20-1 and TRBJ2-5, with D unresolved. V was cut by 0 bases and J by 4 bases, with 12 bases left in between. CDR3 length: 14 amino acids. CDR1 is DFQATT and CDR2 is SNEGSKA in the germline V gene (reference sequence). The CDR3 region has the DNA TGCAGTGCTAGAGATATGACTTCGGGAGAGACCCAGTACTTC. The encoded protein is CSARDMTSGETQYF.

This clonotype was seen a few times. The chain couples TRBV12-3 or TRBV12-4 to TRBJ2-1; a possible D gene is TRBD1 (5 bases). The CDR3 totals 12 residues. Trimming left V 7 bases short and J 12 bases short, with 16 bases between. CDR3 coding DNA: TGTGCCAGCATGGGTATGACAGATACGCAGTTCTTC. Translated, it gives CASMGMTDTQFF.

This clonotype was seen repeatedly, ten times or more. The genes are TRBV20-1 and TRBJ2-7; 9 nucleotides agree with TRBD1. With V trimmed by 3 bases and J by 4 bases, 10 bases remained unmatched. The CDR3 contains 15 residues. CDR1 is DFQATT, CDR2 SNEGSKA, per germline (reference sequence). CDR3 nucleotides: TGCAGTGCTAGTACAGGGGGCGCGTTAGGATACGAGCAGTACTTC. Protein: CSASTGGALGYEQYF.

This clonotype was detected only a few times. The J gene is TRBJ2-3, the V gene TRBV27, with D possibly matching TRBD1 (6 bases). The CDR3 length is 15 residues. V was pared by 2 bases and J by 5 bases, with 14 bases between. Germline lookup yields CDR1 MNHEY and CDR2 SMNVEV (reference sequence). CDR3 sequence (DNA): TGTGCCAGCAGTTTAGACACAGGGAGTGAAGATACGCAGTATTTT. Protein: CASSLDTGSEDTQYF.

CDR3 sequence (DNA): TGCGCCAGCAGCCAACCGGGACATTCGAACACCGGGGAGCTGTTTTTT. Its translation: CASSQPGHSNTGELFF. V usage is TRBV4-1 and J usage is TRBJ2-2; a possible D gene is TRBD1 (6 bases). The CDR3 covers 16 residues. V dropped 2 bases and J dropped 0 bases, with 10 bases sitting between them. CDR1 and CDR2 from the germline V gene are MGHRA and YSYEKL.

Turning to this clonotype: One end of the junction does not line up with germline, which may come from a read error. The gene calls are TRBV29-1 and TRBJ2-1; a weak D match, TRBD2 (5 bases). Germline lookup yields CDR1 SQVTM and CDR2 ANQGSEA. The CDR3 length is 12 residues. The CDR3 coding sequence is TGCAGCGTTTCAACTAGGGTCAATAAGCAGTTCTTC. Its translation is CSVSTRVNKQFF.